The clone carrying this TCR beta chain was seen repeatedly, ten times or more. V was clipped by 4 bases and J by 2 bases, with 17 bases between them. Germline loops: CDR1 MGHRA, CDR2 YSYEKL. The CDR3 consists of 17 residues. Template switching added a universal primer binding site, and final cDNA carried unique molecular identifiers. MiXCR was run by TCRdb on the 5' RACE reads, yielding one entry per CDR3 protein. This sample has around 300,000 distinct CDR3 sequences, with about 8.3% found just once. This entry belongs to a study of identical twins. The data were also submitted as part of a second study, on yellow fever vaccine responses in identical twins.

This rearrangement joins TRBV4-1 to TRBJ2-2, with D perhaps given as TRBD1 or TRBD2 (6 bases each). Material: memory (CD45RO+) T cells sorted from blood. This receptor was identified in a woman between 18 and 29 years old in good health. In DNA form, the CDR3 reads TGCGCCAGCAGCCCCCTGGGGACGGGGGCAAACACCGGGGAGCTGTTTTTT. This translates into CASSPLGTGANTGELFF.